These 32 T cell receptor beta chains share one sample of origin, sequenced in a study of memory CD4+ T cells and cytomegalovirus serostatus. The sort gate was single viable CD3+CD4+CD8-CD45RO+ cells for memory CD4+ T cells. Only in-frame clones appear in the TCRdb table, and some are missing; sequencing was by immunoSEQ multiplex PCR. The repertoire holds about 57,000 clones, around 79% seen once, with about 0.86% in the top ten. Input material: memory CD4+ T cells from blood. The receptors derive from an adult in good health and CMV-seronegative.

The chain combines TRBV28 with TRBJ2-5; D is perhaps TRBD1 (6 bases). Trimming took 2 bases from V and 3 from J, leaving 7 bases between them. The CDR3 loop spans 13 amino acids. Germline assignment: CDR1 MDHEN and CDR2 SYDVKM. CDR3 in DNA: TGTGCCAGCAGTTTACCAGGGGAAGAGACCCAGTACTTC. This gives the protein CASSLPGEETQYF. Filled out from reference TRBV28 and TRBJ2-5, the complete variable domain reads DVKVTQSSRYLVKRTGEKVFLECVQDMDHENMFWYRQDPGLGLRLIYFSYDVKMKEKGDIPEGYSVSREKKERFSLILESASTNQTSMYLCASSLPGEETQYFGPGTRLLVL.

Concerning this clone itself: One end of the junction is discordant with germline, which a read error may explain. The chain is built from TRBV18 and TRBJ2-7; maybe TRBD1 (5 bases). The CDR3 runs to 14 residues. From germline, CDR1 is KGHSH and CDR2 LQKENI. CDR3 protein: CASSPPGAAYEQYF. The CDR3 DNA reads TGTGCCAGCTCCCCACCTGGGGCAGCCTACGAGCAGTACTTC.

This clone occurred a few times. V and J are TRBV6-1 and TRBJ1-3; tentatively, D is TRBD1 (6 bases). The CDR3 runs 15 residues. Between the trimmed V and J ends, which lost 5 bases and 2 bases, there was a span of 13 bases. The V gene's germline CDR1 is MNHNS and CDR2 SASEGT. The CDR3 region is CASSRGGGTGNTIYF. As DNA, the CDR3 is TGTGCCAGCAGTCGGGGCGGGGGCACTGGAAACACCATATATTTT.

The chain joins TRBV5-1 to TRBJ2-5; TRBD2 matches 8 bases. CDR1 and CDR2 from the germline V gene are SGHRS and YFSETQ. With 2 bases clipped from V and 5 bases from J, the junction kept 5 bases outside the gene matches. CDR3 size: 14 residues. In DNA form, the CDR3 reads TGCGCCAGCAGCTTAAGCGGGAGTTTTGAGACCCAGTACTTC. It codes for CASSLSGSFETQYF.

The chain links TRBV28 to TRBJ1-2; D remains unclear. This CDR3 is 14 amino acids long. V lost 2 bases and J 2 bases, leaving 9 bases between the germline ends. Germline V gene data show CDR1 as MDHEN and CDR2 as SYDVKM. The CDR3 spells CASSLGSWNYGYTF. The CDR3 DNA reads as TGTGCCAGCAGTTTAGGGTCCTGGAACTATGGCTACACCTTC.

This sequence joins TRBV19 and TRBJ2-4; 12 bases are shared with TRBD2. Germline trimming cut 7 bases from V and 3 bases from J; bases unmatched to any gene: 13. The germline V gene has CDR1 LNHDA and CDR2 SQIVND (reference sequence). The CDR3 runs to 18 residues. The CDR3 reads CASTGRTSGRYGKNIQYF. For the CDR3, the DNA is TGTGCCAGTACCGGTCGCACTAGCGGGAGGTACGGCAAAAACATTCAGTACTTC.

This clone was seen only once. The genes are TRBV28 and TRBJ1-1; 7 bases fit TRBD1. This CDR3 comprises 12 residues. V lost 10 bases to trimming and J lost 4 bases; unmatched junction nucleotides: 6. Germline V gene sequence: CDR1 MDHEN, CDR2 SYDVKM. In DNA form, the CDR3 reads TGTGCCACCTCAAACAGGGGCACTGAAGCTTTCTTT. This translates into CATSNRGTEAFF.

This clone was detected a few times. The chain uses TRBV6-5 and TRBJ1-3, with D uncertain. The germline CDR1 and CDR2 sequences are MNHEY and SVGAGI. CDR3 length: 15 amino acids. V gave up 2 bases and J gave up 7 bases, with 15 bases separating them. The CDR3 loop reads CASSYDSNSWNTIYF. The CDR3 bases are TGTGCCAGCAGTTACGACTCTAACAGCTGGAACACCATATATTTT.

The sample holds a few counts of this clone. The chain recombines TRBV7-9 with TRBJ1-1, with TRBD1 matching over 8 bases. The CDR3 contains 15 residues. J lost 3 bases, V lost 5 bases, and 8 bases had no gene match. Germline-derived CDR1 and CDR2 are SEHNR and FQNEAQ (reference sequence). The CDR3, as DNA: TGTGCCAGCAGCCCTTCAGGGGGCAGGTACACTGAAGCTTTCTTT. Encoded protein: CASSPSGGRYTEAFF. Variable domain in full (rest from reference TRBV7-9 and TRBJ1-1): DTGVSQNPRHKITKRGQNVTFRCDPISEHNRLYWYRQTLGQGPEFLTYFQNEAQLEKSRLLSDRFSAERPKGSFSTLEIQRTEQGDSAMYLCASSPSGGRYTEAFFGQGTRLTVV.

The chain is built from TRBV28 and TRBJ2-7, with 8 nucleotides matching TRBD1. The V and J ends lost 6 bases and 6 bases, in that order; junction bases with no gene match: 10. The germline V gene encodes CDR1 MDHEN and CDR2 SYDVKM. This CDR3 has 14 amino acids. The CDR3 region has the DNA TGTGCCAGCAGCCCAGGGACAGGAGTACGCGAGCAGTACTTC. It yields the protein CASSPGTGVREQYF.

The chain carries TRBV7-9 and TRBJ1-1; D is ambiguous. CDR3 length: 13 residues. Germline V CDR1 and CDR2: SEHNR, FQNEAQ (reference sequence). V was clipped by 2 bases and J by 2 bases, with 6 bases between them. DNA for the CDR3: TGTGCCAGCAGCTTAATTAGTAACACTGAAGCTTTCTTT. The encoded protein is CASSLISNTEAFF.

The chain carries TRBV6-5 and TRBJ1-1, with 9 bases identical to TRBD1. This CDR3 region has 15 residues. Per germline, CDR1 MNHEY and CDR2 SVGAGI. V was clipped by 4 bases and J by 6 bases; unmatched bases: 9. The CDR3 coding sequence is TGTGCCAGCAGTTCCCACAGGGGGCTTAGGGCTGAAGCTTTCTTT. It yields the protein CASSSHRGLRAEAFF.

The CDR3 reads CASSGKGSKDTEAFF. For the CDR3, the DNA is TGTGCCAGCAGCGGGAAGGGGAGTAAGGACACTGAAGCTTTCTTT. This rearrangement joins TRBV5-5 to TRBJ1-1; perhaps TRBD1 as D (5 bases). The CDR3 loop spans 15 amino acids. V lost 4 bases, J lost 3 bases, and 16 bases lay in between. Germline V CDR1 and CDR2: SGHKS, YYEKEE (reference sequence). The whole variable domain, filled in from reference TRBV5-5 and TRBJ1-1, reads DAGVTQSPTHLIKTRGQQVTLRCSPISGHKSVSWYQQVLGQGPQFIFQYYEKEERGRGNFPDRFSARQFPNYSSELNVNALLLGDSALYLCASSGKGSKDTEAFFGQGTRLTVV.

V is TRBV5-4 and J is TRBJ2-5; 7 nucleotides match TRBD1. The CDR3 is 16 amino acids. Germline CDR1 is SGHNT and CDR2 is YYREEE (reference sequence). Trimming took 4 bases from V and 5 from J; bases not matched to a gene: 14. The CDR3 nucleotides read TGTGCCAGCAGCCTAAGAGGGGGACAGAGTTGGGAGACCCAGTACTTC. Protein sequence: CASSLRGGQSWETQYF.

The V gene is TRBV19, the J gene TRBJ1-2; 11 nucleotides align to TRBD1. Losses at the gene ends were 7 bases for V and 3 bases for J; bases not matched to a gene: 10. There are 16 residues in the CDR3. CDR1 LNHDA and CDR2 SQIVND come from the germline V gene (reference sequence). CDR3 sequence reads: CASTPGTGGLHYGYTF. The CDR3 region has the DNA TGTGCCAGTACCCCGGGGACAGGGGGTTTACACTATGGCTACACCTTC.

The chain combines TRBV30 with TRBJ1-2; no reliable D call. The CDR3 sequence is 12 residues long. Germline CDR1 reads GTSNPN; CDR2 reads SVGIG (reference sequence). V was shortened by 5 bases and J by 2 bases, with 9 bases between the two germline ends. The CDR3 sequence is CAWGNGNYGYTF. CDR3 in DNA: TGTGCCTGGGGAAACGGGAACTATGGCTACACCTTC.

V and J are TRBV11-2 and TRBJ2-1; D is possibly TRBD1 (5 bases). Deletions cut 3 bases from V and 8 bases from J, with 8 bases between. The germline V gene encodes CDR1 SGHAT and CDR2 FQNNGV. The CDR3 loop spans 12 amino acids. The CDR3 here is CASSFGADEQFF. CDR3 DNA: TGTGCCAGCAGCTTTGGGGCTGATGAGCAGTTCTTC.

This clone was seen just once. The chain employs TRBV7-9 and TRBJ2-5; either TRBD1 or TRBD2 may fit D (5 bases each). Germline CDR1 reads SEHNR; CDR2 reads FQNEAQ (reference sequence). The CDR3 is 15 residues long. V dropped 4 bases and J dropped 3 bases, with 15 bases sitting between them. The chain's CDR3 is CASSSWGTGKETQYF. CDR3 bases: TGTGCCAGCAGCTCCTGGGGGACGGGGAAAGAGACCCAGTACTTC.

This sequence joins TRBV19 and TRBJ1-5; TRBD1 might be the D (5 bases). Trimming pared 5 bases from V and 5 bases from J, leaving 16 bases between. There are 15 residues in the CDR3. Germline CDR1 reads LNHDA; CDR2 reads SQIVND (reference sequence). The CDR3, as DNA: TGTGCCAGTAGTTCAACTCTGGGGGGTTATCAGCCCCAGCATTTT. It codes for CASSSTLGGYQPQHF.

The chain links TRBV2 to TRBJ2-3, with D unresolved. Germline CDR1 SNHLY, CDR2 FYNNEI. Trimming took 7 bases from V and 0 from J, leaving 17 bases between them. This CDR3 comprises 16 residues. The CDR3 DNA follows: TGTGCCAGCAAGCCTGGATTCACACGTAGCACAGATACGCAGTATTTT. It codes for CASKPGFTRSTDTQYF.

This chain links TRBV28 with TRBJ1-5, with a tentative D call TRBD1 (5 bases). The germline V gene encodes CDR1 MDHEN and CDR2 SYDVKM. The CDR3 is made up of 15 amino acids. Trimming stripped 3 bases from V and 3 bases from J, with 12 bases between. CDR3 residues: CASSFGALDNQPQHF. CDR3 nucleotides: TGTGCCAGCAGTTTCGGGGCACTTGACAATCAGCCCCAGCATTTT.

This CDR3 reads CASSSGPSVIGRNEQFF. The CDR3 nucleotides read TGCGCCAGCAGCTCTGGTCCATCGGTGATCGGGAGAAATGAGCAGTTCTTC. The chain combines TRBV5-1 with TRBJ2-1, with D tentatively TRBD2 (6 bases). The V and J ends lost 3 bases and 7 bases respectively, with 23 bases between them. Germline assignment: CDR1 SGHRS and CDR2 YFSETQ. The CDR3 totals 17 residues.

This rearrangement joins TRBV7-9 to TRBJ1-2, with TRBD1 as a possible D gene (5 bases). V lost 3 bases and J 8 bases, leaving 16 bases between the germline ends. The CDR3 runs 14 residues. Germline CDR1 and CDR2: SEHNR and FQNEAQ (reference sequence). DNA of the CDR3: TGTGCCAGCAGCTTTTTTGGACGGGGGTCGGGCTACACCTTC. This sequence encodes CASSFFGRGSGYTF. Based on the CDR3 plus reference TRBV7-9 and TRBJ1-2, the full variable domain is DTGVSQNPRHKITKRGQNVTFRCDPISEHNRLYWYRQTLGQGPEFLTYFQNEAQLEKSRLLSDRFSAERPKGSFSTLEIQRTEQGDSAMYLCASSFFGRGSGYTFGSGTRLTVV.

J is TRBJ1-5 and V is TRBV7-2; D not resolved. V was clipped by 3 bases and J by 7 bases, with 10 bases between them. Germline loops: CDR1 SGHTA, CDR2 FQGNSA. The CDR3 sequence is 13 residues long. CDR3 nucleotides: TGTGCCAGCAGCTTGCGGGCAGGCCAGCCCCAGCATTTT. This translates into CASSLRAGQPQHF.

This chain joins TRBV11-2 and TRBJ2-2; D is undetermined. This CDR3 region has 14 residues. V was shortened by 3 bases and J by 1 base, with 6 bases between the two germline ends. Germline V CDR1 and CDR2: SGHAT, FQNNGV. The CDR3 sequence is CASSFLGNTGELFF. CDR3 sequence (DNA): TGTGCCAGCAGCTTTTTAGGGAACACCGGGGAGCTGTTTTTT.

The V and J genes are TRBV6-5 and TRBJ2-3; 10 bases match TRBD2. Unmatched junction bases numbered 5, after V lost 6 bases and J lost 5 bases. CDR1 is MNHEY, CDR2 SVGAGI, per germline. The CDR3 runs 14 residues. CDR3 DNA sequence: TGTGCCAGCAGAGGACTAGCGGAACTAGATACGCAGTATTTT. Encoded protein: CASRGLAELDTQYF.

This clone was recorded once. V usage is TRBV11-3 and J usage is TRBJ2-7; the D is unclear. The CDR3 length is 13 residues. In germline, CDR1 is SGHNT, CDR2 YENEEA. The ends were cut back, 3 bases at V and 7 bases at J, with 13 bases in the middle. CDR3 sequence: CASSLDAGREQYF. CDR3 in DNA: TGTGCCAGCAGCTTGGACGCCGGTAGAGAGCAGTACTTC.

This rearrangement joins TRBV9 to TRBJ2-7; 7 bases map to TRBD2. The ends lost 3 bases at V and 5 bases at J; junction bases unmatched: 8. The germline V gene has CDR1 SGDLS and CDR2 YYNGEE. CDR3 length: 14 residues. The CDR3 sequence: CASSESGGSNEQYF. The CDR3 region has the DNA TGTGCCAGCAGCGAGTCCGGCGGGAGCAACGAGCAGTACTTC. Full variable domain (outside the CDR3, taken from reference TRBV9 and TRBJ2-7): DSGVTQTPKHLITATGQRVTLRCSPRSGDLSVYWYQQSLDQGLQFLIQYYNGEERAKGNILERFSAQQFPDLHSELNLSSLELGDSALYFCASSESGGSNEQYFGPGTRLTVT.

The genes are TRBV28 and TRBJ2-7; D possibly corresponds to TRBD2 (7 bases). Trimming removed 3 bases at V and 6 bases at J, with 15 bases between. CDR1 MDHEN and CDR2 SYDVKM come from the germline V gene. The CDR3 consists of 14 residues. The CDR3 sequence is CASSLGGPLGEQYF. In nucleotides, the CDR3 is TGTGCCAGCAGTTTGGGGGGGCCCCTAGGCGAGCAGTACTTC.

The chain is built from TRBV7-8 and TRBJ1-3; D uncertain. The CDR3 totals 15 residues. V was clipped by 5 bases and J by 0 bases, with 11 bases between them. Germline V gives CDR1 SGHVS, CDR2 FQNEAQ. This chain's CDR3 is CASSRHITSGNTIYF. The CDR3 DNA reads TGTGCCAGCAGCCGACACATTACCTCTGGAAACACCATATATTTT.

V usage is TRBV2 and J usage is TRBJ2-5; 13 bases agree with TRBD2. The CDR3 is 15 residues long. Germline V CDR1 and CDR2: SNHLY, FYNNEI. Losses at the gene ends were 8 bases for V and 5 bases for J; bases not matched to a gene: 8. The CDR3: CASWGTSGRGETQYF. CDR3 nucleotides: TGTGCCAGCTGGGGAACTAGCGGGAGGGGGGAGACCCAGTACTTC.

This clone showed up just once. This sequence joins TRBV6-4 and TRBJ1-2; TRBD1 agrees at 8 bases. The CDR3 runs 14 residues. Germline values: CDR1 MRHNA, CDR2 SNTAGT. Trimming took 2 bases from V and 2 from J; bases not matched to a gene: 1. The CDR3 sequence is CASSDRTGNYGYTF. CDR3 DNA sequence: TGTGCCAGCAGTGACCGGACAGGGAACTATGGCTACACCTTC.